Below, 10 T cell receptor beta chains from the same sample are listed, as sequenced in a study of T cell changes during pregnancy in multiple sclerosis. The protocol was immunoSEQ multiplex PCR, while the TCRdb copy is restricted to in-frame clones and leaves out a portion. The sample includes about 93,000 clones, 91% of them seen just once. The specimen comprised peripheral blood, sampled after pregnancy. The receptors were gathered from a female donor in good health, enrolled as a control in a pregnancy study.

V gene TRBV27 combines with J gene TRBJ1-1; D remains ambiguous. V shed 10 bases and J shed 6 bases, with 15 bases lying between them. Germline V gives CDR1 MNHEY, CDR2 SMNVEV (reference sequence). The CDR3 is made up of 12 amino acids. The CDR3 bases are TGTGCCAAACCGCCGGTCCCACCTGAAGCTTTCTTT. This translates into CAKPPVPPEAFF.

The CDR3: CASRLINSGANVLTF. The CDR3 region has the DNA TGTGCCAGCAGATTAATAAACTCTGGGGCCAACGTCCTGACTTTC. This sequence joins TRBV7-2 and TRBJ2-6; D gene unclear. Germline assignment: CDR1 SGHTA and CDR2 FQGNSA. This CDR3 comprises 15 residues. The germline V and J ends were trimmed by 6 bases and 0 bases, with 9 bases remaining between them.

This clone has more than one count but fewer than ten. This chain joins TRBV12-5 and TRBJ1-1; unclear D gene. Germline loops: CDR1 LGHNT, CDR2 FRNRAP. V shed 6 bases and J shed 3 bases, with 5 bases lying between them. The CDR3 spans 11 residues. The CDR3 nucleotides read TGTGCTAGTGGAACATACACTGAAGCTTTCTTT. This translates into CASGTYTEAFF.

The V gene is TRBV19, the J gene TRBJ2-7; D gene uncertain. Germline V lookup: CDR1 LNHDA, CDR2 SQIVND (reference sequence). The CDR3 contains 16 residues. V was trimmed by 5 bases and J by 0 bases, leaving 17 bases between them. In nucleotides, the CDR3 is TGTGCCAGTAGTCCTACCTCACAGATGAGCTCCTACGAGCAGTACTTC. This encodes CASSPTSQMSSYEQYF.

The chain recombines TRBV6-5 with TRBJ2-7, with 7 bases identical to TRBD2. Trimming at V came to 8 bases and at J to 6 bases, leaving 13 bases not matched to a gene. CDR3 length: 14 amino acids. Per germline, CDR1 MNHEY and CDR2 SVGAGI. In DNA, the CDR3 is TGTGCCAGCTGCCCAAGCTGGGGGGAGGGCGAGCAGTACTTC. Residues: CASCPSWGEGEQYF.

The chain couples TRBV4-3 to TRBJ2-7; 9 nucleotides match TRBD2. This CDR3 is built from 15 residues. CDR1 is LGHNA and CDR2 is YSLEER in the germline V gene. V trimming: 0 bases; J trimming: 2 bases; junction bases outside the gene matches: 2. The CDR3 DNA sequence: TGCGCCAGCAGCCAAGAGCCTAGCGGGGCCTACGAGCAGTACTTC. This translates into CASSQEPSGAYEQYF.

This chain uses TRBV5-1 with TRBJ2-1; maybe TRBD1 (6 bases). V was shortened by 3 bases and J by 0 bases, with 28 bases between the two germline ends. Germline CDR1 reads SGHRS; CDR2 reads YFSETQ. The CDR3 spans 21 residues. The CDR3 DNA follows: TGCGCCAGCAGCTCCCCTTTCGAAATGTCCACAGGGACGAGCTCCTACAATGAGCAGTTCTTC. As protein: CASSSPFEMSTGTSSYNEQFF.

V usage is TRBV2 and J usage is TRBJ2-5; TRBD2 is a possible D gene (6 bases). V lost 6 bases and J lost 5, with 13 bases in between. CDR1 and CDR2 from the germline V gene are SNHLY and FYNNEI. The CDR3 extends over 13 amino acids. CDR3 in amino acids: CASSRLGGETQYF. DNA of the CDR3: TGTGCCAGCAGCCGACTAGGAGGGGAGACCCAGTACTTC.

V is TRBV6-5 and J is TRBJ2-3; 7 bases are a match to TRBD1. The junction had 13 bases not matched to a gene; V was cut back by 10 bases and J by 6 bases. CDR1 is MNHEY and CDR2 is SVGAGI in the germline V gene. This CDR3 is built from 14 residues. This chain's CDR3 is CATFRRGRDDTQYF. The CDR3 region has the DNA TGTGCCACCTTTCGTAGGGGGCGCGACGATACGCAGTATTTT.

The chain couples TRBV6-5 to TRBJ2-7; a possible D gene is TRBD2 (5 bases). With 2 bases removed from V and 6 bases from J, the gap between germline ends came to 8 bases. The CDR3 sequence is 12 residues long. Germline V gene sequence: CDR1 MNHEY, CDR2 SVGAGI. CDR3 protein: CASSYGGTEQYF. CDR3 in DNA: TGTGCCAGCAGTTACGGAGGTACCGAGCAGTACTTC.